A selection of T cell receptor beta chains follows, all from one sample in a study of blood T cell repertoires in COVID-19. Sequencing used immunoSEQ multiplex PCR; TCRdb keeps in-frame clones, though not all of them. The sample carries fewer than 200,000 clones, roughly 84% recorded once. Sequencing input: PBMCs or T cells enriched from blood (not recorded which). These receptors were obtained from a woman aged 25 to 45 who had been exposed to COVID-19. Both conserved end residues are part of each CDR3. A D gene is named only where the DNA matches it firmly. Clone size, where shown, is once, few, many, or a class for clones that have expanded.

abundance,j_gene,d_gene,v_gene,CDR3aa,CDR3nt
NA,TRBJ1-6,TRBD1,TRBV5-1,CASSPGQRGSSYNSPLHF,TGCGCCAGCAGCCCGGGACAGCGGGGGAGCTCCTATAATTCACCCCTCCACTTT
NA,TRBJ1-2,TRBD1,TRBV10-2,CASSYSGTGGAGGYTF,TGCGCCAGCAGTTATTCCGGGACAGGGGGCGCGGGTGGCTACACCTTC
once,TRBJ2-2,NA,TRBV2,CASSIGGGPNTGELFF,TGTGCCAGCAGTATCGGCGGGGGCCCGAACACCGGGGAGCTGTTTTTT
NA,TRBJ2-7,TRBD1,TRBV27,CASSLVSYGTGAPYEQYF,TGTGCCAGCAGTTTAGTGAGTTATGGGACAGGGGCTCCCTACGAGCAGTACTTC
NA,TRBJ1-6,NA,TRBV27,CASSLTSGYNSPLHF,TGTGCCAGCAGTTTAACGTCCGGGTATAATTCACCCCTCCACTTT
NA,TRBJ1-1,NA,TRBV7-9,CASSRTMNTEAFF,TGTGCCAGCAGCAGAACAATGAACACTGAAGCTTTCTTT
NA,TRBJ1-1,TRBD1,TRBV19,CASSIVSGGTEAFF,TGTGCCAGTAGTATAGTGTCAGGGGGCACTGAAGCTTTCTTT
NA,TRBJ2-1,NA,TRBV5-1,CASTPTGSFNEQFF,TGCGCCAGCACCCCTACAGGGAGTTTTAATGAGCAGTTCTTC
few,TRBJ2-1,NA,TRBV4-1,CASSQVIGPIEEEQFF,TGCGCCAGCAGCCAAGTAATTGGCCCGATAGAGGAAGAGCAGTTCTTC
NA,TRBJ1-2,NA,TRBV9,CASSGPGSEWSYTF,TGTGCCAGCAGCGGGCCGGGGAGCGAGTGGAGCTACACCTTC